The following is a T cell receptor beta chain sequence with its context. This sample is part of a study of shared clonotypes between healthy human individuals. Generated by immunoSEQ multiplex PCR, the TCRdb table keeps only in-frame clones and is missing some. The data show approximately 120,000 clones, about 70% seen once. Material for sequencing was memory CD8+ T cells sorted from blood. Subset noted: CD45RO+ cells pooled with CCR7-negative TemRA cells. This TCR was recovered from a woman aged 25-40 years in good health.

The DNA for the CDR3 is TGTGCCAGCAGCCAAGCTGTTGGCACTGGTCGTGGGGAGACCCAGTACTTC. Encoded protein: CASSQAVGTGRGETQYF. The rearrangement links TRBV14 to TRBJ2-5, with D unresolved. The V gene's germline CDR1 is SGHDN and CDR2 FVKESK. The CDR3 is 17 residues long. Trimming pared 1 base from V and 5 bases from J, leaving 20 bases between. The variable domain in full, completed from reference TRBV14 and TRBJ2-5, reads EAGVTQFPSHSVIEKGQTVTLRCDPISGHDNLYWYRRVMGKEIKFLLHFVKESKQDESGMPNNRFLAERTGGTYSTLKVQPAELEDSGVYFCASSQAVGTGRGETQYFGPGTRLLVL.